The 32 T cell receptor beta chains in this list originate from one sample, sequenced in a study of blood T cell repertoires in COVID-19 (TCRdb year 2020). The receptor library was made with the immunoSEQ multiplex PCR assay. TCRdb limited this immuneACCESS table to in-frame rearrangements with V and J called. A share of clones is missing; checked studies link under half to unresolved V genes, and the rest is unexplained. The sample table shows nearly 110,000 clones, and under 90% are seen once. Around 15% of the sample lies in the top ten. What was sequenced was peripheral blood. The receptor set was obtained from a woman aged 55-69 years with acute or convalescent COVID-19.

This rearrangement joins TRBV11-2 to TRBJ2-7; 8 bases agree with TRBD1. V gave up 5 bases and J gave up 6 bases; unmatched junction bases: 18. CDR3 length equals 17 residues. Germline loops: CDR1 SGHAT, CDR2 FQNNGV. For the CDR3, the DNA is TGTGCCAGCAGCGCCAGACCCTCAGGGGGCCTCTCGGCCGAGCAGTACTTC. Its translation: CASSARPSGGLSAEQYF.

CDR3 sequence: CASSLDSGASYGYTF. In DNA, the CDR3 is TGTGCCAGCAGCTTAGATTCAGGGGCTTCGTATGGCTACACCTTC. The chain joins TRBV7-9 to TRBJ1-2; weak D call: TRBD1 (6 bases). This CDR3 has 15 residues. Germline V CDR1 and CDR2: SEHNR, FQNEAQ (reference sequence). V lost 1 base, J lost 5 bases, and 14 bases lay in between.

In this sample, this clone turned up once. The rearrangement uses TRBV30 and TRBJ2-3, with 9 bases that match TRBD2. The V and J ends lost 2 bases and 4 bases, in that order; junction bases with no gene match: 13. The CDR3 runs 17 residues. The V gene's germline CDR1 is GTSNPN and CDR2 SVGIG (reference sequence). DNA for the CDR3: TGTGCCTGGAGTCCTTTGCCCGGTAGCGGGAGACCAGATACGCAGTATTTT. Amino acids: CAWSPLPGSGRPDTQYF.

The rearrangement uses TRBV3-1 (or the pseudogene TRBV3-2) and TRBJ2-7, with 12 bases that match TRBD1. Germline loops: CDR1 LGHDT, CDR2 YNNKEL (reference sequence). CDR3 size: 16 residues. Trimming took 1 base from V and 8 from J; bases not matched to a gene: 9. The CDR3 loop is CASSQGGGQGALKQYF. CDR3 DNA: TGTGCCAGCAGCCAAGGCGGGGGACAGGGGGCTTTAAAGCAGTACTTC.

The V call is TRBV29-1, the J call TRBJ2-5; D may be TRBD2 (6 bases). Germline CDR1 reads SQVTM; CDR2 reads ANQGSEA. The CDR3 consists of 12 residues. V was shortened by 7 bases and J by 2 bases, with 11 bases between the two germline ends. The CDR3 DNA is TGCAGCGCCGGGGGTCAACAAGAGACCCAGTACTTC. Amino acid sequence: CSAGGQQETQYF.

This chain uses TRBV7-9 with TRBJ2-2; 12 positions match TRBD1. Trimming took 5 bases from V and 7 from J; bases not matched to a gene: 8. Germline V lookup: CDR1 SEHNR, CDR2 FQNEAQ (reference sequence). The CDR3 length is 16 residues. The CDR3 DNA follows: TGTGCCAGCAGCACCCGGGACAGGGGGCGCGACGGGGAGCTGTTTTTT. Its protein product is CASSTRDRGRDGELFF.

This rearrangement joins TRBV5-6 to TRBJ2-2; D not certain. There are 13 residues in the CDR3. With 0 bases removed from V and 3 bases from J, the gap between germline ends came to 3 bases. Germline CDR1 reads SGHDT; CDR2 reads YYEEEE. The CDR3 is CASSLVYTGELFF. In nucleotides, the CDR3 is TGTGCCAGCAGCTTGGTCTACACCGGGGAGCTGTTTTTT.

This chain joins TRBV7-2 and TRBJ1-2; no firm D call. V gave up 5 bases and J gave up 0 bases, with 13 bases separating them. The CDR3 loop spans 15 amino acids. The germline CDR1 and CDR2 sequences are SGHTA and FQGNSA. The CDR3 loop reads CASSEQQLANYGYTF. CDR3 nucleotides: TGTGCCAGCAGCGAACAACAGTTAGCTAACTATGGCTACACCTTC.

The chain uses TRBV28 and TRBJ1-1; TRBD1 might be the D (5 bases). The CDR3 has 13 amino acids. Germline values: CDR1 MDHEN, CDR2 SYDVKM. V gave up 6 bases and J gave up 4 bases, with 12 bases separating them. CDR3 nucleotide sequence: TGTGCCAGCAGCTCAGGGTTTAGCACTGAAGCTTTCTTT. It encodes CASSSGFSTEAFF.

This chain uses TRBV6-6 with TRBJ2-7; TRBD2 matches 7 bases. The CDR3 is 16 residues long. Germline CDR1 reads MNHNY; CDR2 reads SVGAGI (reference sequence). Germline trimming cut 2 bases from V and 6 bases from J; bases unmatched to any gene: 13. CDR3 amino acids: CASSYGSFGPGGEQYF. The CDR3 DNA reads TGTGCCAGCAGTTACGGTAGTTTTGGCCCGGGAGGCGAGCAGTACTTC.

The chain joins TRBV6-5 to TRBJ1-1; 11 bases fit TRBD1. Unmatched junction bases numbered 3, after V lost 0 bases and J lost 3 bases. Per germline, CDR1 MNHEY and CDR2 SVGAGI. This CDR3 spans 16 amino acids. The CDR3 loop is CASSYSRDRGDTEAFF. DNA for the CDR3: TGTGCCAGCAGTTACTCGAGGGACAGGGGGGACACTGAAGCTTTCTTT.

The chain couples TRBV19 to TRBJ1-2, with TRBD1 matching 7 bases. J lost 8 bases, V lost 5 bases, and 11 bases had no gene match. The germline V gene encodes CDR1 LNHDA and CDR2 SQIVND (reference sequence). The CDR3 is made up of 14 amino acids. CDR3 loop: CASSFRGQRWGYTF. In DNA, the CDR3 is TGTGCCAGTAGTTTTAGGGGACAGAGGTGGGGCTACACCTTC.

The rearrangement joins TRBV2 to TRBJ1-1, with D unclear. The germline gives CDR1 SNHLY, CDR2 FYNNEI. There are 15 residues in the CDR3. V was trimmed by 2 bases and J by 1 base, leaving 11 bases between them. The CDR3 reads CASSESFRQNTEAFF. The CDR3 DNA follows: TGTGCCAGCAGTGAATCCTTCAGACAGAACACTGAAGCTTTCTTT. Full variable domain (remainder filled in from reference TRBV2 and TRBJ1-1): EPEVTQTPSHQVTQMGQEVILRCVPISNHLYFYWYRQILGQKVEFLVSFYNNEISEKSEIFDDQFSVERPDGSNFTLKIRSTKLEDSAMYFCASSESFRQNTEAFFGQGTRLTVV.

This chain links TRBV10-3 with TRBJ1-4; 10 nucleotides match TRBD1. Germline V gene data show CDR1 as ENHRY and CDR2 as SYGVKD. J gave up 8 bases and V 3 bases, and 3 bases lay outside the gene matches. This CDR3 comprises 14 residues. The CDR3 nucleotides read TGTGCCATCAGTGAACCGGGACAGGGGGAAAAACTGTTTTTT. It is translated as CAISEPGQGEKLFF.

This chain links TRBV18 with TRBJ2-3, with 7 bases fitting TRBD1. J was trimmed by 0 bases and V by 3 bases; bases with no gene match: 6. Looked up from germline, CDR1 is KGHSH and CDR2 is LQKENI. The length of the CDR3 is 16 residues. The CDR3: CASSPLGQYSTDTQYF. As DNA, the CDR3 is TGTGCCAGCTCACCGCTGGGACAGTACAGCACAGATACGCAGTATTTT.

In this sample, this clone turned up a few times. The chain uses TRBV9 and TRBJ2-1; 14 bases align to TRBD2. Trimming cost V 4 bases and J 4 bases; bases outside gene matches: 7. CDR1 and CDR2 (germline): SGDLS, YYNGEE. The CDR3 loop spans 17 amino acids. The CDR3 DNA sequence: TGTGCCAGCAGCCTCCGACTAGCGGGAGGGCCTTACAATGAGCAGTTCTTC. Amino acid sequence: CASSLRLAGGPYNEQFF. Filled out from reference TRBV9 and TRBJ2-1, the complete variable domain reads DSGVTQTPKHLITATGQRVTLRCSPRSGDLSVYWYQQSLDQGLQFLIQYYNGEERAKGNILERFSAQQFPDLHSELNLSSLELGDSALYFCASSLRLAGGPYNEQFFGPGTRLTVL.

This clone has only a few counts. The chain uses TRBV23-1 and TRBJ1-2, with no clear D. TRBV23-1 is recorded as an ORF, its role being uncertain. The CDR3 is 10 amino acids. The V end lost 4 bases, the J end lost 11 bases, and 8 bases lay between the germline ends. CDR3 DNA: TGCGCCAGCAGTCTAGTCTGTTACACCTTC. Residues: CASSLVCYTF.

This chain uses TRBV10-3 with TRBJ1-1, with D unresolved. V lost 0 bases and J lost 7, with 15 bases in between. Germline CDR1 is ENHRY and CDR2 is SYGVKD. CDR3 length: 15 residues. The CDR3 coding sequence is TGTGCCATCAGTGAGTCTGTCGGGGTATTCGATGAAGCTTTCTTT. Protein sequence: CAISESVGVFDEAFF.

This chain uses TRBV7-3 with TRBJ2-5; 10 bases align to TRBD2. There are 15 residues in the CDR3. Per the germline V gene, CDR1 is SGHTA and CDR2 is FQGTGA. The ends lost 1 base at V and 5 bases at J; junction bases unmatched: 4. CDR3 bases: TGTGCCAGCAGCTTAATGGGAGCGGGAGGGGAGACCCAGTACTTC. The encoded protein is CASSLMGAGGETQYF.

The chain links TRBV5-4 to TRBJ2-3, with TRBD1 as a possible D gene (5 bases). The CDR3 is 16 residues long. Germline CDR1 reads SGHNT; CDR2 reads YYREEE (reference sequence). V lost 2 bases and J lost 2, with 15 bases in between. In DNA form, the CDR3 reads TGTGCCAGCAGCTTTTTTCTCCAGGGTGACACAGATACGCAGTATTTT. This sequence encodes CASSFFLQGDTDTQYF.

This clone was recorded a few times. The chain is built from TRBV2 and TRBJ1-1, with D possibly being TRBD1 (5 bases). This CDR3 is built from 13 residues. V was trimmed by 7 bases and J by 1 base, leaving 10 bases between them. Germline lookup yields CDR1 SNHLY and CDR2 FYNNEI. In DNA, the CDR3 is TGTGCCAGCACGAAAACAGGGAACACTGAAGCTTTCTTT. Protein product: CASTKTGNTEAFF.

J is TRBJ2-7 and V is TRBV11-1, with D possibly being TRBD1 (6 bases). CDR1 is SGHAT and CDR2 is FQDESV in the germline V gene (reference sequence). The V and J ends lost 4 bases and 3 bases respectively, with 10 bases between them. The CDR3 contains 13 residues. Here the CDR3 DNA reads TGTGCCAGCAGCTCTAGGACAGACTACGAGCAGTACTTC. Its translation: CASSSRTDYEQYF.

This clone was seen just once. The J gene is TRBJ1-1, the V gene TRBV18; 7 positions agree with TRBD1. The length of the CDR3 is 16 residues. The ends lost 3 bases at V and 0 bases at J; junction bases unmatched: 7. The germline CDR1 and CDR2 sequences are KGHSH and LQKENI. The CDR3 DNA reads as TGTGCCAGCTCACCGATGACAGGGAACATGAACACTGAAGCTTTCTTT. Translation gives CASSPMTGNMNTEAFF.

The V call is TRBV4-1, the J call TRBJ2-1, with a weak D call TRBD1 (6 bases). Between the trimmed V and J ends, which lost 1 base and 9 bases, there was a span of 16 bases. From germline, CDR1 is MGHRA and CDR2 YSYEKL. The CDR3 is made up of 15 amino acids. CDR3 nucleotides: TGCGCCAGCAGCCAAGCCCCAGGGGCGTACGGTGAGCAGTTCTTC. It yields the protein CASSQAPGAYGEQFF.

A few counts support this clone. The V gene is TRBV30, the J gene TRBJ2-7; the D is unclear. The CDR3 loop spans 13 amino acids. Germline assignment: CDR1 GTSNPN and CDR2 SVGIG (reference sequence). Trimming removed 3 bases from V and 2 bases from J, with 11 bases in between. CDR3 protein: CAWSPGPTYEQYF. The CDR3, as DNA: TGTGCCTGGAGCCCCGGTCCCACCTACGAGCAGTACTTC.

This clone was counted only a few times. This chain uses TRBV28 with TRBJ1-5, with a weak D call TRBD1 (6 bases). The V gene lost 7 bases and the J gene lost 5 bases, with 21 bases spanning the gap. Germline V gene data show CDR1 as MDHEN and CDR2 as SYDVKM. CDR3 length: 16 residues. CDR3 DNA sequence: TGTGCCAGCACCCAAGGGGGGGCAGGACCGTATCAGCCCCAGCATTTT. Protein: CASTQGGAGPYQPQHF.

This chain joins TRBV2 and TRBJ1-2, with D tentatively TRBD1 (5 bases). The germline V and J ends were trimmed by 8 bases and 1 base, with 14 bases remaining between them. The CDR3 is made up of 14 amino acids. In germline, CDR1 is SNHLY, CDR2 FYNNEI. CDR3: CASGAATDNYGYTF. The CDR3 DNA is TGTGCCAGCGGGGCCGCGACAGATAACTATGGCTACACCTTC.

The genes are TRBV18 and TRBJ2-3; the D gene is possibly TRBD2 (5 bases). V lost 6 bases and J 0 bases, leaving 13 bases between the germline ends. The germline V gene has CDR1 KGHSH and CDR2 LQKENI. The CDR3 sequence is 15 residues long. This CDR3 is CASSRETSSTDTQYF. For the CDR3, the DNA is TGTGCCAGCTCTCGGGAAACCTCTAGCACAGATACGCAGTATTTT. Full variable domain (missing parts from reference TRBV18 and TRBJ2-3): NAGVMQNPRHLVRRRGQEARLRCSPMKGHSHVYWYRQLPEEGLKFMVYLQKENIIDESGMPKERFSAEFPKEGPSILRIQQVVRGDSAAYFCASSRETSSTDTQYFGPGTRLTVL.

This chain uses TRBV5-1 with TRBJ2-5; 7 bases are a match to TRBD1. CDR1 and CDR2 (germline): SGHRS, YFSETQ. Trimming took 3 bases from V and 2 from J; bases not matched to a gene: 7. The CDR3 totals 15 residues. In DNA form, the CDR3 reads TGCGCCAGCAGCTCCTCCCCAGGGGGTCAAGAGACCCAGTACTTC. The encoded protein is CASSSSPGGQETQYF.

The chain has TRBV19 and TRBJ1-1, with D tentatively TRBD1 (5 bases). Looked up from germline, CDR1 is LNHDA and CDR2 is SQIVND (reference sequence). The CDR3 sequence is 15 residues long. With 7 bases removed from V and 3 bases from J, the gap between germline ends came to 18 bases. The CDR3 protein is CASTFGGLEDTEAFF. For the CDR3, the DNA is TGTGCCAGTACTTTTGGGGGGTTGGAGGACACTGAAGCTTTCTTT. Supplemented by reference TRBV19 and TRBJ1-1, the full variable domain reads DGGITQSPKYLFRKEGQNVTLSCEQNLNHDAMYWYRQDPGQGLRLIYYSQIVNDFQKGDIAEGYSVSREKKESFPLTVTSAQKNPTAFYLCASTFGGLEDTEAFFGQGTRLTVV.

The rearrangement uses TRBV15 and TRBJ2-2; D unclear. The V end was cut by 2 bases, the J end by 0 bases, with 4 bases between. The CDR3 extends over 14 amino acids. The germline V gene has CDR1 LNHNV and CDR2 YYDKDF (reference sequence). The CDR3 coding sequence is TGTGCCACCAGCAGAATAACGAACACCGGGGAGCTGTTTTTT. As protein: CATSRITNTGELFF.

Written as DNA, the CDR3 is TGTGCCAGCAGCTTAGGGGGGGTCCGCTATGGCTACACCTTC. It is translated as CASSLGGVRYGYTF. The chain carries TRBV7-8 and TRBJ1-2, with D maybe TRBD1 (5 bases). CDR1 and CDR2 (germline): SGHVS, FQNEAQ. The V end was cut by 1 base, the J end by 4 bases, with 10 bases between. The CDR3 runs 14 residues.